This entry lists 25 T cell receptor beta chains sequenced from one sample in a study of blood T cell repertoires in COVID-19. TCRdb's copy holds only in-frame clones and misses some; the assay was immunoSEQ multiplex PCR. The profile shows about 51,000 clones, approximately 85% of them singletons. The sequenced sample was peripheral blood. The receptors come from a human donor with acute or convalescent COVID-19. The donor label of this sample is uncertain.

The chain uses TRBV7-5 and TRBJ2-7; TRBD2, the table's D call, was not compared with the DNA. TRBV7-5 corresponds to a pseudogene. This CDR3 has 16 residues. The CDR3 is CARSTRLAGDFYEQYF. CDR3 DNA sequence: TGTGCCAGAAGCACCCGACTAGCGGGGGATTTCTACGAGCAGTACTTC.

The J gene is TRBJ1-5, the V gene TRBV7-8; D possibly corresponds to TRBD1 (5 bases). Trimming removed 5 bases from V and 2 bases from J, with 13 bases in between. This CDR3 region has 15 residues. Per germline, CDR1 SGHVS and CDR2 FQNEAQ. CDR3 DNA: TGTGCCAGCAGCCTTCTCAGGGATGGCAATCAGCCCCAGCATTTT. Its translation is CASSLLRDGNQPQHF.

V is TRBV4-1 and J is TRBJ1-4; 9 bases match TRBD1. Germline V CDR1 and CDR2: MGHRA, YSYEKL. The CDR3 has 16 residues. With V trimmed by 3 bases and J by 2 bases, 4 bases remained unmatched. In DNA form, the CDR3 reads TGCGCCAGCAGCCAGGGACAGGGTGGGACTAATGAAAAACTGTTTTTT. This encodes CASSQGQGGTNEKLFF.

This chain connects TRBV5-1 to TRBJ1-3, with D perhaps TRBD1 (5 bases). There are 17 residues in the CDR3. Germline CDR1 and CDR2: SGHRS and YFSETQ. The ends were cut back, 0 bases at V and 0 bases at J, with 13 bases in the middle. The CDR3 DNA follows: TGCGCCAGCAGCTTGGTTCCACAGGATCTCTCTGGAAACACCATATATTTT. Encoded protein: CASSLVPQDLSGNTIYF.

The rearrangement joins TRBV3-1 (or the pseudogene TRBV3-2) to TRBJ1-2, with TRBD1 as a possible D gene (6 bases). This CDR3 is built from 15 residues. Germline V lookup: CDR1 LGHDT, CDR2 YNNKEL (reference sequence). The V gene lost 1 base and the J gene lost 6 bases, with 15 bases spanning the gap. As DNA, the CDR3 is TGTGCCAGCAGCCAAGTTATGCGGGGGGCAGATGGCTACACCTTC. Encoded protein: CASSQVMRGADGYTF.

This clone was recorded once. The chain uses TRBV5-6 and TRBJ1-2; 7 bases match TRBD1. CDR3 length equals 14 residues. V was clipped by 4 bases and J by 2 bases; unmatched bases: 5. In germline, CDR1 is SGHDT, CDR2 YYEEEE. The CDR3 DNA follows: TGTGCCAGCAGCGCCGGGACAGCGAACTATGGCTACACCTTC. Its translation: CASSAGTANYGYTF. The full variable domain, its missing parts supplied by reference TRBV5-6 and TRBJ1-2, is DAGVTQSPTHLIKTRGQQVTLRCSPKSGHDTVSWYQQALGQGPQFIFQYYEEEERQRGNFPDRFSGHQFPNYSSELNVNALLLGDSALYLCASSAGTANYGYTFGSGTRLTVV.

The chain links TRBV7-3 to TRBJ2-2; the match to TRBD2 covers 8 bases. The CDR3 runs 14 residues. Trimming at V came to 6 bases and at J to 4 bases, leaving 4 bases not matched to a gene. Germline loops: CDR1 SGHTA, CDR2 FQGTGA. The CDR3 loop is CASRPGTSTGELFF. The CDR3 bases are TGTGCCAGCAGACCCGGGACTAGCACCGGGGAGCTGTTTTTT.

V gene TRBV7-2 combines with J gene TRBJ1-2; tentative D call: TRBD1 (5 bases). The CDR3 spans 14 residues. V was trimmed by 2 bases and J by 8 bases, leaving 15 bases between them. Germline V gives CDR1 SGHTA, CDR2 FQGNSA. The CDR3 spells CASSLHVGAGGYTF. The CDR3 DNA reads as TGTGCCAGCAGCTTACATGTAGGGGCAGGGGGCTACACCTTC.

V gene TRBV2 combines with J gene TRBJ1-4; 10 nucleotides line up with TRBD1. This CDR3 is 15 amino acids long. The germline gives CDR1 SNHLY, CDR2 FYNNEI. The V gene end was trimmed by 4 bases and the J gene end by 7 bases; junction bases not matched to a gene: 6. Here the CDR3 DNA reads TGTGCCAGCAGTGGACAGGGGGCTAAAAGTGAAAAACTGTTTTTT. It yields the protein CASSGQGAKSEKLFF.

The CDR3 reads CASSPAGDRVSNSPLHF. In nucleotides, the CDR3 is TGTGCCAGCAGCCCTGCAGGGGACAGGGTATCTAATTCACCCCTCCACTTT. V and J are TRBV21-1 and TRBJ1-6; the table names TRBD1, a call not compared with the DNA. TRBV21-1 is termed a pseudogene. The CDR3 is made up of 17 amino acids.

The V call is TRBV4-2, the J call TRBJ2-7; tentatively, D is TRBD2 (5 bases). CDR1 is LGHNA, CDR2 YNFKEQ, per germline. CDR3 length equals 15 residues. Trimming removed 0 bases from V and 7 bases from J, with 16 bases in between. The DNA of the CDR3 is TGTGCCAGCAGCCAAGAGGCTAGCAATCCAAAGGAGCAGTACTTC. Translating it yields CASSQEASNPKEQYF.

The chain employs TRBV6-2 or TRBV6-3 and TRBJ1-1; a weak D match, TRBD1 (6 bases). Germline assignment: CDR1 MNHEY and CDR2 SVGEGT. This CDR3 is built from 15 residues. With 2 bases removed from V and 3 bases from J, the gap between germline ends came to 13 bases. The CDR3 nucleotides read TGTGCCAGCAGTTACAGGGCCGCAGGGGACACTGAAGCTTTCTTT. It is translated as CASSYRAAGDTEAFF.

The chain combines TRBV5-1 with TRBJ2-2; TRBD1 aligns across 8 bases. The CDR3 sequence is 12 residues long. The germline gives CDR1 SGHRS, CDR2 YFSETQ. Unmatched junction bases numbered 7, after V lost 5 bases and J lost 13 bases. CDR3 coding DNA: TGCGCCAGCAGTCCAGACAGGGGCATGCTGTTTTTT. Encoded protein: CASSPDRGMLFF.

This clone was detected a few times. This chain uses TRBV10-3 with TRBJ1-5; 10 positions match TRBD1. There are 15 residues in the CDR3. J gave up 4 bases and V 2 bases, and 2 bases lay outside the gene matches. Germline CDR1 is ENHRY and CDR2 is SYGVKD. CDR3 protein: CAISEGGQGNQPQHF. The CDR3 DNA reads TGTGCCATCAGTGAGGGGGGACAGGGGAATCAGCCCCAGCATTTT.

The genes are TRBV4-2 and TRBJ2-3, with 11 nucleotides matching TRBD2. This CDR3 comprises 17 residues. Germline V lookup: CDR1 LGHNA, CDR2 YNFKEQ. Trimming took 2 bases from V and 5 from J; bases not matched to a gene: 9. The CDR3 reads CASSQSFLAGGGDTQYF. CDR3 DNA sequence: TGTGCCAGCAGCCAAAGTTTTCTAGCGGGAGGAGGAGATACGCAGTATTTT.

CDR3 loop: CASSLDQNQPQHF. The CDR3 bases are TGCGCCAGCAGCTTGGACCAGAATCAGCCCCAGCATTTT. The J gene is TRBJ1-5, the V gene TRBV5-1; D unclear. This CDR3 has 13 residues. V was shortened by 0 bases and J by 4 bases, with 5 bases between the two germline ends. CDR1 SGHRS and CDR2 YFSETQ come from the germline V gene.

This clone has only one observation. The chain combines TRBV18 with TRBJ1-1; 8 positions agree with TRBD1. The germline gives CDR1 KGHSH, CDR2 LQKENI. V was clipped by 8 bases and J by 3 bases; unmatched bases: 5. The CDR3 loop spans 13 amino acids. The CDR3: CASAGQGDTEAFF. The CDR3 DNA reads TGTGCCAGCGCAGGACAGGGAGACACTGAAGCTTTCTTT.

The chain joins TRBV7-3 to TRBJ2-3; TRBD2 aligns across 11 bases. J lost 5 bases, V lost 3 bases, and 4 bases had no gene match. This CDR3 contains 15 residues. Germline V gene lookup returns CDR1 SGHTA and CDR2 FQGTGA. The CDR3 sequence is CASSLIAGGGDTQYF. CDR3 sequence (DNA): TGTGCCAGCAGCTTGATAGCGGGAGGGGGAGATACGCAGTATTTT.

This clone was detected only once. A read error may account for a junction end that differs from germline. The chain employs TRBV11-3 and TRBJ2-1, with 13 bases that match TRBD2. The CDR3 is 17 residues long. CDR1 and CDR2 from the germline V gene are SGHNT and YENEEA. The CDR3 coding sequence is TGTGCCAGCAGGTTAGCTACTAGCGGGAGGGACTACAATGAGCAGTTCTTC. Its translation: CASRLATSGRDYNEQFF.

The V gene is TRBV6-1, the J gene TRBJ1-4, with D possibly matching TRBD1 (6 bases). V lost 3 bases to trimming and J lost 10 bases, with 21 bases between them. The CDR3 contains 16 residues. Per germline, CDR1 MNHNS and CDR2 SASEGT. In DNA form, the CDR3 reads TGTGCCAGCAGTGAGGACAGCATGGACCCGATTGTAAAACTGTTTTTT. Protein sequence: CASSEDSMDPIVKLFF.

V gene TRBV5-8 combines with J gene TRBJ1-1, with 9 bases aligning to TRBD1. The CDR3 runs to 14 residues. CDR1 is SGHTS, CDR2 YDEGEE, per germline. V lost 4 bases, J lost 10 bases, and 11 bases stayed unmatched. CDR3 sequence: CASSLGTGLVRAFF. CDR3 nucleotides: TGTGCCAGCAGCCTTGGGACAGGGCTAGTCAGAGCTTTCTTT.

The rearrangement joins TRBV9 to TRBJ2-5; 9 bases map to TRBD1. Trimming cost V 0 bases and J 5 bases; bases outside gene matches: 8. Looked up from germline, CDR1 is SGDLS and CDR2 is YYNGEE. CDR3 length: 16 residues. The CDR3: CASSVGLDRGRETQYF. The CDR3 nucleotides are TGTGCCAGCAGCGTAGGCTTGGACAGGGGACGGGAGACCCAGTACTTC.

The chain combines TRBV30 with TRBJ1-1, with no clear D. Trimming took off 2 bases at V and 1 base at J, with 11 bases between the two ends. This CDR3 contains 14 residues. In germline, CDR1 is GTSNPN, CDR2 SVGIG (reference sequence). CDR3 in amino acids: CAWSKNTPNTEAFF. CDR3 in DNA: TGTGCCTGGAGTAAGAACACCCCGAACACTGAAGCTTTCTTT.

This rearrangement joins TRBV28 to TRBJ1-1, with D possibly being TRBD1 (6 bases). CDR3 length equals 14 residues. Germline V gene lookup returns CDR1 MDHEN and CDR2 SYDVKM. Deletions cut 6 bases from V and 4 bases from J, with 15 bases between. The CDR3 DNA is TGTGCCAGCAGCGGACAGCCCCGGGGCACTGAAGCTTTCTTT. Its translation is CASSGQPRGTEAFF.

The CDR3: CASSLGLAGGVYNEQFF. The CDR3 region has the DNA TGTGCCAGCAGCTTGGGACTAGCGGGAGGGGTTTACAATGAGCAGTTCTTC. This chain uses TRBV7-9 with TRBJ2-1; 16 bases fit TRBD2. This CDR3 is 17 amino acids long. J was trimmed by 4 bases and V by 3 bases; bases with no gene match: 3. Germline CDR1 SEHNR, CDR2 FQNEAQ (reference sequence).